The 30 T cell receptor beta chains reported below all come from one sample, sequenced in a study of spatial heterogeneity in lung cancer. TCRdb ran MiXCR on the 5' RACE reads and lists one entry per CDR3 protein. The sample shows roughly 110,000 distinct CDR3 sequences, about a tenth of them seen only once. As to time point: blood at routine non-recurrence follow-up after resection. The sample consisted of PBMCs, taken at follow-up. Every receptor here comes from a female donor with early-stage non-small cell lung cancer.

This clonotype was detected many times. This chain links TRBV7-8 with TRBJ2-1, with 11 positions matching TRBD2. From germline, CDR1 is SGHVS and CDR2 FQNEAQ. This CDR3 region has 19 residues. V lost 5 bases, J lost 2 bases, and 14 bases stayed unmatched. The CDR3 nucleotides are TGTGCCAGCAGCCCAGCGATCAGACTAGCGGGAAATGCCTACAATGAGCAGTTCTTC. Translation gives CASSPAIRLAGNAYNEQFF.

The chain joins TRBV27 to TRBJ1-4, with D unresolved. CDR3 length equals 15 residues. Germline V lookup: CDR1 MNHEY, CDR2 SMNVEV (reference sequence). V lost 1 base, J lost 2 bases, and 8 bases lay in between. The CDR3: CASSLFRTTNEKLFF. CDR3 in DNA: TGTGCCAGCAGTTTATTCCGGACCACTAATGAAAAACTGTTTTTT.

The chain couples TRBV19 to TRBJ2-5; no firm D call. Trimming removed 6 bases from V and 0 bases from J, with 8 bases in between. Germline CDR1 reads LNHDA; CDR2 reads SQIVND (reference sequence). The CDR3 is 13 amino acids. The CDR3 bases are TGTGCCAGTAGCCGTTGGGACCAAGAGACCCAGTACTTC. It specifies CASSRWDQETQYF.

This clonotype has just a few counts. The V and J genes are TRBV9 and TRBJ1-1; D call uncertain. The ends were cut back, 0 bases at V and 3 bases at J, with 6 bases in the middle. Germline V gene sequence: CDR1 SGDLS, CDR2 YYNGEE. The CDR3 is made up of 13 amino acids. CDR3 bases: TGTGCCAGCAGCGTAGCCCCAGACACTGAAGCTTTCTTT. Translated: CASSVAPDTEAFF.

This clonotype showed up many times. V and J are TRBV19 and TRBJ1-5, with 7 bases matching TRBD1. V lost 7 bases, J lost 0 bases, and 6 bases stayed unmatched. The CDR3 spans 15 residues. Germline V CDR1 and CDR2: LNHDA, SQIVND (reference sequence). The CDR3 nucleotides read TGTGCCAGTACAGGGGGTGATTATAGCAATCAGCCCCAGCATTTT. Protein sequence: CASTGGDYSNQPQHF.

This clonotype was seen a few times. The chain recombines TRBV30 with TRBJ2-3, with 7 positions matching TRBD2. Trimming cost V 5 bases and J 1 base; bases outside gene matches: 6. Looked up from germline, CDR1 is GTSNPN and CDR2 is SVGIG (reference sequence). This CDR3 contains 14 residues. The CDR3 here is CAWSASGRTDTQYF. The CDR3 nucleotides read TGTGCCTGGTCCGCTAGCGGACGCACAGATACGCAGTATTTT.

The rearrangement links TRBV28 to TRBJ2-1; 8 nucleotides match TRBD2. Germline CDR1 MDHEN, CDR2 SYDVKM. V lost 6 bases and J lost 5; bases outside the gene matches: 3. This CDR3 comprises 13 residues. CDR3 protein: CASRTSVDNEQFF. The CDR3, as DNA: TGTGCCAGCAGGACTAGCGTAGACAATGAGCAGTTCTTC.

The V and J genes are TRBV5-6 and TRBJ2-7; 8 bases align to TRBD1. This CDR3 spans 13 amino acids. Germline loops: CDR1 SGHDT, CDR2 YYEEEE. Trimming cost V 4 bases and J 2 bases; bases outside gene matches: 2. The CDR3 sequence: CASSRQGPYEQYF. CDR3 bases: TGTGCCAGCAGCAGACAGGGGCCCTACGAGCAGTACTTC.

This chain uses TRBV4-1 with TRBJ2-7; the match to TRBD1 covers 7 bases. CDR3 size: 14 residues. Germline loops: CDR1 MGHRA, CDR2 YSYEKL. Trimming cost V 4 bases and J 5 bases; bases outside gene matches: 8. Written as DNA, the CDR3 is TGCGCCAGCAGCCCGGGACAGCCTGGGGACGAGCAGTACTTC. This translates into CASSPGQPGDEQYF.

A few counts support this clonotype. V gene TRBV14 combines with J gene TRBJ2-5; unclear D gene. This CDR3 has 13 amino acids. The ends were cut back, 4 bases at V and 7 bases at J, with 13 bases in the middle. Germline V lookup: CDR1 SGHDN, CDR2 FVKESK. The CDR3 bases are TGTGCCAGCAGCCTTAGAACAATTAGGACCCAGTACTTC. Amino acid sequence: CASSLRTIRTQYF.

In this sample, this clonotype turned up a few times. The gene calls are TRBV12-5 and TRBJ2-3, with no clear D. The V end was cut by 3 bases, the J end by 2 bases, with 12 bases between. There are 15 residues in the CDR3. The germline gives CDR1 LGHNT, CDR2 FRNRAP. CDR3 sequence (DNA): TGTGCTAGTGGTTTAGAATCGGGCTTCACAGATACGCAGTATTTT. Translated, it gives CASGLESGFTDTQYF.

The rearrangement uses TRBV2 and TRBJ2-2; D is possibly TRBD1 (5 bases). Germline CDR1 and CDR2: SNHLY and FYNNEI. Trimming shortened V by 5 bases and J by 4 bases, and 11 bases separated the two germline ends. The length of the CDR3 is 14 residues. The CDR3 nucleotides are TGTGCCAGCAGTCCGGACACTTTCACCGGGGAGCTGTTTTTT. Its translation is CASSPDTFTGELFF.

The chain combines TRBV20-1 with TRBJ2-7, with TRBD2 matching 10 bases. The CDR3 loop spans 15 amino acids. V was pared by 2 bases and J by 3 bases, with 7 bases of the junction left unmatched. CDR1 DFQATT and CDR2 SNEGSKA come from the germline V gene (reference sequence). CDR3 sequence (DNA): TGCAGTGCTAGATGGCTAGCGGGAGCTATCTACGAGCAGTACTTC. Translating gives CSARWLAGAIYEQYF.

In its sample, this clonotype was seen many times. This chain connects TRBV10-3 to TRBJ1-3; no firm D call. This CDR3 contains 13 residues. CDR1 and CDR2 from the germline V gene are ENHRY and SYGVKD. V was cut by 6 bases and J by 0 bases, with 6 bases left in between. This CDR3 reads CAIRADSGNTIYF. The CDR3 region has the DNA TGTGCCATCAGGGCAGACTCTGGAAACACCATATATTTT.

This chain links TRBV28 with TRBJ2-7; the match to TRBD2 covers 8 bases. This CDR3 is built from 13 residues. V dropped 10 bases and J dropped 7; count of bases not matched to a gene: 12. CDR1 and CDR2 from the germline V gene are MDHEN and SYDVKM. DNA of the CDR3: TGTGCCACCACCGGGAGGGCCCCGAGGGAGCAGTACTTC. Its protein product is CATTGRAPREQYF.

This clonotype came up many times. Mismatch with germline at one junction end may stem from a read error. The chain combines TRBV24-1 with TRBJ2-2; 7 bases match TRBD1. Germline V CDR1 and CDR2: KGHDR, SFDVKD. This CDR3 contains 16 residues. CDR3 sequence: CATSDPGQSNTGELFF. In DNA form, the CDR3 reads TGTGCCACCAGTGACCCGGGACAGTCGAATACCGGGGAGCTGTTTTTT.

This rearrangement joins TRBV19 to TRBJ2-5; D might be TRBD1 (6 bases). The V gene lost 6 bases and the J gene lost 1 base, with 12 bases spanning the gap. There are 14 residues in the CDR3. Germline V gene sequence: CDR1 LNHDA, CDR2 SQIVND (reference sequence). CDR3 nucleotides: TGTGCCAGTAGACCTACAGGGAGCCAAGAGACCCAGTACTTC. It is translated as CASRPTGSQETQYF.

The chain uses TRBV20-1 and TRBJ1-6; 9 nucleotides line up with TRBD1. Germline CDR1 DFQATT, CDR2 SNEGSKA (reference sequence). V gave up 7 bases and J gave up 9 bases; unmatched junction bases: 7. The CDR3 has 13 amino acids. CDR3 protein: CSGEGDRASPLHF. CDR3 in DNA: TGCAGTGGGGAGGGGGACAGGGCTTCACCCCTCCACTTT.

This clonotype was seen repeatedly, ten times or more. V gene TRBV11-3 combines with J gene TRBJ2-5; 9 nucleotides line up with TRBD2. V lost 3 bases and J lost 5; bases outside the gene matches: 13. The CDR3 is made up of 17 amino acids. Germline values: CDR1 SGHNT, CDR2 YENEEA. The CDR3: CASSLTSGGPERETQYF. CDR3 DNA: TGTGCCAGCAGCTTGACTAGCGGAGGACCGGAGCGGGAGACCCAGTACTTC.

Only a few counts were recorded for this clonotype. The CDR3 nucleotides are TGTGCCAGCAGCGTACTTGGTTCTGGGGCCAACGTCCTGACTTTC. Translated: CASSVLGSGANVLTF. The chain couples TRBV9 to TRBJ2-6; D call uncertain. This CDR3 region has 15 residues. Germline loops: CDR1 SGDLS, CDR2 YYNGEE. Between the trimmed V and J ends, which lost 1 base and 1 base, there was a span of 6 bases.

V usage is TRBV15 and J usage is TRBJ2-2, with D maybe TRBD1 (6 bases). Germline values: CDR1 LNHNV, CDR2 YYDKDF (reference sequence). V dropped 1 base and J dropped 7 bases, with 13 bases sitting between them. The CDR3 spans 15 residues. Written as DNA, the CDR3 is TGTGCCACCAGCAGAGTATTTCAGGGGATCGGGGAGCTGTTTTTT. The encoded protein is CATSRVFQGIGELFF.

This chain connects TRBV28 to TRBJ1-5, with 9 bases fitting TRBD1. The CDR3 consists of 14 residues. The germline V gene has CDR1 MDHEN and CDR2 SYDVKM. V shed 6 bases and J 5 bases; nucleotides not matched to a gene: 5. The CDR3 coding sequence is TGTGCCAGCAGGTCTACAGGGGGCTATCAGCCCCAGCATTTT. Translating it yields CASRSTGGYQPQHF. The full variable domain, rest sourced from reference TRBV28 and TRBJ1-5, is DVKVTQSSRYLVKRTGEKVFLECVQDMDHENMFWYRQDPGLGLRLIYFSYDVKMKEKGDIPEGYSVSREKKERFSLILESASTNQTSMYLCASRSTGGYQPQHFGDGTRLSIL.

There are a few counts of this clonotype. This chain connects TRBV28 to TRBJ2-2, with 11 bases that match TRBD2. J gave up 8 bases and V 8 bases, and 10 bases lay outside the gene matches. Germline loops: CDR1 MDHEN, CDR2 SYDVKM. The CDR3 extends over 15 amino acids. The CDR3 DNA reads TGTGCCAGCCGCACTAGCGGGAGCCCACTGGGGGAGCTGTTTTTT. Its protein is CASRTSGSPLGELFF.

This clonotype occurred many times. V and J are TRBV24-1 and TRBJ1-1; 7 bases are shared with TRBD1. Germline CDR1 is KGHDR and CDR2 is SFDVKD. V trimming: 7 bases; J trimming: 3 bases; junction bases outside the gene matches: 10. The CDR3 consists of 15 residues. CDR3 protein: CATRQGGAVDTEAFF. CDR3 nucleotide sequence: TGTGCCACCAGGCAAGGGGGCGCCGTGGACACTGAAGCTTTCTTT.

This clonotype was observed at least ten times. The gene calls are TRBV27 and TRBJ2-1; either TRBD1 or TRBD2 may supply D (6 bases each). CDR3 length: 15 residues. V was clipped by 1 base and J by 4 bases, with 11 bases between them. The V gene's germline CDR1 is MNHEY and CDR2 SMNVEV (reference sequence). CDR3 region: CASSLWGAEYNEQFF. DNA of the CDR3: TGTGCCAGCAGTTTATGGGGGGCAGAGTACAATGAGCAGTTCTTC.

The chain employs TRBV5-5 and TRBJ2-1; TRBD1 matches 8 bases. The length of the CDR3 is 15 residues. J lost 2 bases, V lost 4 bases, and 5 bases had no gene match. Germline loops: CDR1 SGHKS, CDR2 YYEKEE (reference sequence). DNA of the CDR3: TGTGCCAGCAGCCAGGGGACAGGCGCCTACAATGAGCAGTTCTTC. Protein: CASSQGTGAYNEQFF.

This sequence joins TRBV11-1 and TRBJ2-7; 13 bases agree with TRBD2. The CDR3 spans 16 residues. Germline V gene data show CDR1 as SGHAT and CDR2 as FQDESV (reference sequence). V was pared by 3 bases and J by 3 bases, with 5 bases of the junction left unmatched. The CDR3 DNA reads as TGTGCCAGCAGCTTTCAACGGACTAGCGGGGGCTACGAGCAGTACGTC. Amino acids: CASSFQRTSGGYEQYV.

The CDR3 nucleotides are TGTGCCAGCACCCTCACCCCCCAGGCCGGAGATGAGCAGTTCTTC. Amino acids: CASTLTPQAGDEQFF. The chain links TRBV11-2 to TRBJ2-1; D gene unclear. CDR1 and CDR2 from the germline V gene are SGHAT and FQNNGV. V was shortened by 7 bases and J by 8 bases, with 21 bases between the two germline ends. CDR3 length: 15 residues.

The chain uses TRBV7-9 and TRBJ1-2; possibly TRBD1 for D (5 bases). CDR1 and CDR2 (germline): SEHNR, FQNEAQ (reference sequence). CDR3 length: 13 amino acids. Trimming cost V 8 bases and J 4 bases, with 14 bases left between them. The CDR3 protein is CASRSWGPYGYTF. CDR3 DNA sequence: TGTGCCAGCCGCTCATGGGGACCCTATGGCTACACCTTC.

The chain is built from TRBV11-2 and TRBJ2-6, with 7 bases matching TRBD1. Trimming at V came to 3 bases and at J to 0 bases, leaving 5 bases not matched to a gene. Per germline, CDR1 SGHAT and CDR2 FQNNGV. This CDR3 region has 17 residues. CDR3 nucleotide sequence: TGTGCCAGCAGCTTCGACAGGGCTTTCTCTGGGGCCAACGTCCTGACTTTC. It translates to CASSFDRAFSGANVLTF.